The following is a T cell receptor beta chain sequence with its context. The antigen this receptor binds is unknown. Within one base of it there is no much larger clone, and no base qualities were kept. The sample is drawn from a study of lymphopenia after photon versus proton radiotherapy (dated by TCRdb to between 2018 and 2020). Background for the entire study: The study compared the immunological effects of photon versus proton radiation therapy in patients with gastrointestinal tumors who developed high-grade lymphopenia. The study aimed to characterize how the two radiation modalities differ in their impact on the immune system. A cohort of some 20 patients with gastrointestinal tumors who received either photon or proton therapy and subsequently developed lymphopenia was included.

Trimming removed 5 bases from V and 7 bases from J, leaving 17 bases between the germline ends. The CDR3 has 14 amino acids, counting the end cysteine and phenylalanine. Of the read, only the CDR3 DNA is kept; its 42 bases are in frame from base 1. CDR1 SEHNR and CDR2 FQNEAQ were looked up in the germline V gene (reference sequence). The research as a whole found: The survival association was examined only in patients who died, and the authors described better survival with proton therapy as a possibility, not as a demonstrated result. Relative stability during treatment was observed in proton-treated patients, whereas loss of naive T cells and TCR diversity and gain of effector/memory populations were observed in photon-treated patients. After the lymphocyte count nadir, repertoires from photon-treated patients showed oligoclonal expansion, particularly of CD8+ Temra cells, and this expansion drove the decline in diversity. Among patients across the cohort who died, overall survival time showed an inverse correlation with a larger post-nadir drop in TCR diversity.

Receptors were amplified or captured by the immunoSEQ multiplex PCR assay. Deep sequencing of rearranged TCR beta loci, alongside multiparametric flow cytometry, was used to profile T cell repertoires. TCRdb took over this immuneACCESS table, retaining in-frame rearrangements with V and J assigned. Such tables are incomplete; in checked studies, under half of the missing clones stem from an unresolved V gene, and the remainder is unexplained. The sample table holds 15,000 to 20,000 clones, of which about 79% were seen once. Of the sample, 20% to 25% falls within the top ten clones. Material: peripheral blood, obtained from a patient treated with proton-based radiotherapy. The receptor was derived from a man aged 70 or older with pancreatic cancer. Rearrangement joined TRBV7-9 to TRBJ1-2, and TRBD1 may be the D gene, going by 5 matching bases. This receptor has the CDR3 CASSVTGAVRGYTF. The nucleotide sequence is given as TGTGCCAGCAGCGTCACCGGGGCCGTCCGTGGCTACACCTTC.